This TCR beta chain was identified during a study of blood T cell repertoires in COVID-19. The V end was cut by 1 base, the J end by 3 bases, with 7 bases between. Germline V lookup: CDR1 LNHDA, CDR2 SQIVND (reference sequence). The CDR3 spans 14 residues. The table came from immunoSEQ multiplex PCR; TCRdb's copy has only in-frame clones and leaves some out. The sample carries a few hundred thousand clones, around 90% recorded once. The receptor was isolated from a woman between 50 and 59 years old who had recovered from COVID-19. The genes are TRBV19 and TRBJ1-5; D is possibly TRBD1 (5 bases). Material: PBMCs or T cells enriched from blood (not recorded which). The DNA for the CDR3 is TGTGCCAGTAGTATAGCCAGGGACAATCAGCCCCAGCATTTT. Its protein product is CASSIARDNQPQHF. The full variable domain, in which reference TRBV19 and TRBJ1-5 provide the parts outside the CDR3, is DGGITQSPKYLFRKEGQNVTLSCEQNLNHDAMYWYRQDPGQGLRLIYYSQIVNDFQKGDIAEGYSVSREKKESFPLTVTSAQKNPTAFYLCASSIARDNQPQHFGDGTRLSIL.